Below, 10 T cell receptor beta chains from the same sample are listed, as sequenced in a study of cytomegalovirus exposure and HLA in healthy donors (dated by TCRdb to the late 2010s). Receptor amplification or capture employed the immunoSEQ multiplex PCR assay. For the multiplex PCR, a mixture combining 60 forward primers for TCR Vbeta segments and 13 reverse primers for TCR Jbeta segments was used. TCRdb's version of the immuneACCESS table is confined to in-frame rearrangements and falls short of the full clone set. An unresolved V gene accounts for under half of the shortfall where checked; the remainder is of unknown origin. This sample comprises 150,000 or so clones, approximately 80% of them detected only once. The ten largest clonotypes hold 5% to 7% of the sample. Sequencing was done on a sample of PBMCs. All receptors derive from a man in his fifties in good health and CMV-seropositive.

The rearrangement links TRBV19 to TRBJ1-3; 7 bases agree with TRBD1. V shed 6 bases and J 2 bases; nucleotides not matched to a gene: 4. There are 14 residues in the CDR3. CDR1 and CDR2 (germline): LNHDA, SQIVND (reference sequence). The CDR3 DNA reads as TGTGCCAGTAGCTCTGGACAGGCTGGAAACACCATATATTTT. This codes for CASSSGQAGNTIYF.

The chain joins TRBV2 to TRBJ2-1; 9 bases fit TRBD1. Germline lookup yields CDR1 SNHLY and CDR2 FYNNEI. The ends lost 7 bases at V and 9 bases at J; junction bases unmatched: 10. The CDR3 is 14 residues long. The CDR3 is CASTPTGGRGEQFF. DNA for the CDR3: TGTGCCAGCACCCCGACAGGGGGTCGGGGTGAGCAGTTCTTC.

The rearrangement links TRBV7-3 to TRBJ2-3, with 7 bases aligning to TRBD1. V lost 4 bases and J lost 3; bases outside the gene matches: 4. Germline loops: CDR1 SGHTA, CDR2 FQGTGA. There are 14 residues in the CDR3. The CDR3: CASSYGTETDTQYF. CDR3 DNA: TGTGCCAGCAGCTACGGGACAGAAACAGATACGCAGTATTTT.

The chain employs TRBV9 and TRBJ1-6; 12 bases fit TRBD1. The CDR3 loop spans 16 amino acids. Losses at the gene ends were 3 bases for V and 7 bases for J; bases not matched to a gene: 5. CDR1 is SGDLS, CDR2 YYNGEE, per germline. The CDR3 loop is CASSAPGQGANSPLHF. CDR3 DNA: TGTGCCAGCAGCGCACCGGGACAGGGGGCAAATTCACCCCTCCACTTT.

The chain uses TRBV11-1 and TRBJ1-1, with TRBD1 matching 7 bases. Germline CDR1 and CDR2: SGHAT and FQDESV (reference sequence). The V segment lost 1 base and the J segment 4 bases; nucleotides outside the gene matches: 3. CDR3 length equals 14 residues. CDR3: CASSLGQGPTEAFF. CDR3 in DNA: TGTGCCAGCAGCTTAGGACAGGGACCCACTGAAGCTTTCTTT.

V and J are TRBV11-2 and TRBJ2-1; possibly TRBD2 for D (5 bases). V was shortened by 8 bases and J by 0 bases, with 17 bases between the two germline ends. The CDR3 spans 16 residues. Per the germline V gene, CDR1 is SGHAT and CDR2 is FQNNGV. CDR3 region: CASLPRTFSSYNEQFF. In nucleotides, the CDR3 is TGTGCCAGCCTACCTCGGACTTTTAGCTCCTACAATGAGCAGTTCTTC.

The gene calls are TRBV6-6 and TRBJ1-4, with D hard to call. Germline V gene lookup returns CDR1 MNHNY and CDR2 SVGAGI (reference sequence). Trimming shortened V by 0 bases and J by 0 bases, and 8 bases separated the two germline ends. The CDR3 runs 16 residues. The CDR3: CASSYSASTTNEKLFF. CDR3 DNA sequence: TGTGCCAGCAGTTACTCCGCGTCAACAACTAATGAAAAACTGTTTTTT.

The V gene is TRBV19, the J gene TRBJ2-2; D perhaps matches TRBD1 (5 bases). Germline V gene sequence: CDR1 LNHDA, CDR2 SQIVND (reference sequence). Trimming left V 4 bases short and J 8 bases short, with 11 bases between. The CDR3 spans 13 residues. The CDR3 region has the DNA TGTGCCAGTAGTACCGACAGAAGAGGGGAGCTGTTTTTT. This sequence encodes CASSTDRRGELFF.

The chain has TRBV18 and TRBJ1-1; no clear D. V was clipped by 6 bases and J by 2 bases, with 10 bases between them. There are 13 residues in the CDR3. From germline, CDR1 is KGHSH and CDR2 LQKENI. CDR3: CASSVSGNTEAFF. The CDR3 DNA is TGTGCCAGCTCCGTAAGCGGCAACACTGAAGCTTTCTTT.

By share of the sample, this clone is medium-sized. V usage is TRBV2 and J usage is TRBJ1-4; D is possibly TRBD1 (6 bases). The CDR3 sequence is 14 residues long. The V and J ends lost 7 bases and 5 bases respectively, with 14 bases between them. Germline V gene sequence: CDR1 SNHLY, CDR2 FYNNEI. CDR3 residues: CASKGHRVNEKLFF. As DNA, the CDR3 is TGTGCCAGCAAAGGGCACAGGGTGAATGAAAAACTGTTTTTT.